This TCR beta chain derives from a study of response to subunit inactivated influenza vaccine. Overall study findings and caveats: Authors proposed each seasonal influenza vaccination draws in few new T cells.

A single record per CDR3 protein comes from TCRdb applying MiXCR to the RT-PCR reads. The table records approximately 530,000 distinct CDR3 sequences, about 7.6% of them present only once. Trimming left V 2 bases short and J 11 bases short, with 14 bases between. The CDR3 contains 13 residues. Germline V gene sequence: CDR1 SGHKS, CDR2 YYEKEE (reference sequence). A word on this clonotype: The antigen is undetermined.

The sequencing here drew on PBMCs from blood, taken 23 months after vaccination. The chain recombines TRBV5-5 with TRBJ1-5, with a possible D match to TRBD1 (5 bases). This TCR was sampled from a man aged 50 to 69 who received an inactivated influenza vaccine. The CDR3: CASSFDWPGAQHF. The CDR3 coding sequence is TGTGCCAGCAGCTTCGATTGGCCGGGGGCCCAGCATTTT.